The entry that follows covers one T cell receptor beta chain sequence. The sample comes from a study of blood T cell repertoires in COVID-19. As handled by the study authors: The assay estimated nucleated cells by amplifying reference gene primers. Generated by immunoSEQ multiplex PCR, the TCRdb table keeps only in-frame clones and is missing some. V, J and clone size are taken as reported in that table, and D and trimming were inferred from the DNA itself. The sample shows under 150,000 clones, around 88% of them seen only once. CDR1 is SGHRS and CDR2 is YFSETQ in the germline V gene. V gave up 3 bases and J gave up 2 bases, with 12 bases separating them. This CDR3 spans 15 amino acids.

The chain employs TRBV5-1 and TRBJ1-3; maybe TRBD1 (5 bases). The receptor was isolated from a human donor in a cohort sampled during active COVID-19. Sequencing was performed on peripheral blood. As DNA, the CDR3 is TGCGCCAGCAGCTCGGGGGGTACTCCTGGAAACACCATATATTTT. It encodes CASSSGGTPGNTIYF.